A single sample is the source of the 31 T cell receptor beta chains below, sequenced in a study of blood T cell repertoires in COVID-19. Assay used: immunoSEQ multiplex PCR; TCRdb lists only in-frame clones, some missing. The repertoire holds about 270,000 clones, with 70% to 90% as singletons. The source material was PBMCs or T cells enriched from blood (not recorded which). The receptors were sampled from a man aged 18 to 29 who had recovered from COVID-19.

The chain couples TRBV4-2 to TRBJ1-1, with a possible D match to TRBD1 (5 bases). Trimming removed 3 bases at V and 5 bases at J, with 10 bases between. Per the germline V gene, CDR1 is LGHNA and CDR2 is YNFKEQ. The CDR3 contains 13 residues. CDR3: CASSQGGNTEAFF. As DNA, the CDR3 is TGTGCCAGCAGCCAGGGGGGGAATACTGAAGCTTTCTTT.

V is TRBV27 and J is TRBJ1-5; no firm D call. This CDR3 spans 15 amino acids. Germline CDR1 MNHEY, CDR2 SMNVEV (reference sequence). Trimming took off 3 bases at V and 4 bases at J, with 13 bases between the two ends. CDR3 loop: CASSFSGRGNQPQHF. The CDR3 bases are TGTGCCAGCAGTTTTTCGGGCCGGGGTAATCAGCCCCAGCATTTT.

The rearrangement links TRBV9 to TRBJ2-1, with 11 bases aligning to TRBD2. With V trimmed by 2 bases and J by 5 bases, 18 bases remained unmatched. This CDR3 is built from 20 residues. In germline, CDR1 is SGDLS, CDR2 YYNGEE. CDR3: CASSVLPGVAGGPRDNEQFF. The DNA for the CDR3 is TGTGCCAGCAGCGTTCTCCCCGGGGTAGCGGGAGGGCCCCGAGACAATGAGCAGTTCTTC.

CDR3 nucleotides: TGTGCCAGCAGCGCAAGCGGGAGCAACTACAATGAGCAGTTCTTC. Translated, it gives CASSASGSNYNEQFF. This chain links TRBV2 with TRBJ2-1; 8 nucleotides agree with TRBD2. Unmatched junction bases numbered 7, after V lost 6 bases and J lost 3 bases. The CDR3 has 15 residues. The germline V gene encodes CDR1 SNHLY and CDR2 FYNNEI. Full variable domain (missing parts from reference TRBV2 and TRBJ2-1): EPEVTQTPSHQVTQMGQEVILRCVPISNHLYFYWYRQILGQKVEFLVSFYNNEISEKSEIFDDQFSVERPDGSNFTLKIRSTKLEDSAMYFCASSASGSNYNEQFFGPGTRLTVL.

The chain has TRBV20-1 and TRBJ1-5; D is perhaps TRBD1 (6 bases). The CDR3 is 16 amino acids. The germline V gene encodes CDR1 DFQATT and CDR2 SNEGSKA (reference sequence). The V gene lost 3 bases and the J gene lost 0 bases, with 15 bases spanning the gap. The CDR3 DNA reads TGCAGTGCTAGTCCCGGGACATCCCTTAGCAATCAGCCCCAGCATTTT. Translation gives CSASPGTSLSNQPQHF.

The rearrangement joins TRBV5-1 to TRBJ1-1; D unclear. V dropped 4 bases and J dropped 8 bases, with 15 bases sitting between them. Germline V gives CDR1 SGHRS, CDR2 YFSETQ. The CDR3 spans 13 residues. DNA of the CDR3: TGCGCCAGCAGCCCTTCGGAGGTCGGGGAAGCTTTCTTT. Translation: CASSPSEVGEAFF. Complete variable domain (other parts from reference TRBV5-1 and TRBJ1-1): KAGVTQTPRYLIKTRGQQVTLSCSPISGHRSVSWYQQTPGQGLQFLFEYFSETQRNKGNFPGRFSGRQFSNSRSEMNVSTLELGDSALYLCASSPSEVGEAFFGQGTRLTVV.

The V gene is TRBV4-1, the J gene TRBJ2-1; the match to TRBD2 covers 14 bases. The CDR3 is made up of 17 amino acids. V shed 0 bases and J 4 bases; nucleotides not matched to a gene: 2. Germline CDR1 MGHRA, CDR2 YSYEKL. The CDR3 bases are TGCGCCAGCAGCCAAGATGGGACTAGCGGGGGTTACAATGAGCAGTTCTTC. This codes for CASSQDGTSGGYNEQFF.

The chain recombines TRBV5-6 with TRBJ1-2; D perhaps matches TRBD1 (6 bases). Germline CDR1 and CDR2: SGHDT and YYEEEE. This CDR3 is 17 amino acids long. V was shortened by 5 bases and J by 1 base, with 21 bases between the two germline ends. CDR3: CASRKSNPDSYNYGYTF. DNA for the CDR3: TGTGCCAGCAGAAAATCAAACCCGGACAGTTATAACTATGGCTACACCTTC. Based on the CDR3 plus reference TRBV5-6 and TRBJ1-2, the full variable domain is DAGVTQSPTHLIKTRGQQVTLRCSPKSGHDTVSWYQQALGQGPQFIFQYYEEEERQRGNFPDRFSGHQFPNYSSELNVNALLLGDSALYLCASRKSNPDSYNYGYTFGSGTRLTVV.

The chain couples TRBV30 to TRBJ1-3; D remains unclear. V was shortened by 0 bases and J by 3 bases, with 9 bases between the two germline ends. The germline gives CDR1 GTSNPN, CDR2 SVGIG (reference sequence). The CDR3 sequence is 14 residues long. This chain's CDR3 is CAWSVRGSGNTIYF. The CDR3 DNA follows: TGTGCCTGGAGTGTACGAGGGAGTGGAAACACCATATATTTT.

The chain is built from TRBV28 and TRBJ1-1, with TRBD1 as a possible D gene (5 bases). The length of the CDR3 is 13 residues. Trimming took 7 bases from V and 6 from J, leaving 15 bases between them. CDR1 and CDR2 (germline): MDHEN, SYDVKM. In nucleotides, the CDR3 is TGTGCCAGCACCCAAGCGGGGCAGGCTGAAGCTTTCTTT. Translating it yields CASTQAGQAEAFF.

This clone occurred a few times. Other DNA sequences of this sample code for an identical CDR3. CDR3 sequence reads: CASRGLAGEQFF. The CDR3 coding sequence is TGTGCCAGCAGAGGACTAGCGGGAGAGCAGTTCTTC. The V and J genes are TRBV6-5 and TRBJ2-1; 12 bases fit TRBD2. This CDR3 region has 12 residues. Germline-derived CDR1 and CDR2 are MNHEY and SVGAGI. With V trimmed by 6 bases and J by 10 bases, 1 base remained unmatched.

The chain joins TRBV16 to TRBJ1-1; no firm D call. The CDR3 extends over 14 amino acids. Trimming took off 4 bases at V and 3 bases at J, with 12 bases between the two ends. The V gene's germline CDR1 is KGHSY and CDR2 FQNENV. Here the CDR3 DNA reads TGTGCCAGCAGCCCGCGGAGCCGGGACACTGAAGCTTTCTTT. It specifies CASSPRSRDTEAFF.

V gene TRBV5-1 combines with J gene TRBJ2-6; no definite D call. The length of the CDR3 is 20 residues. V lost 3 bases, J lost 4 bases, and 26 bases lay in between. Looked up from germline, CDR1 is SGHRS and CDR2 is YFSETQ. The CDR3 DNA follows: TGCGCCAGCAGCTCGAATACTATAGAAAATGGGTTTTGGGGGGCCAACGTCCTGACTTTC. Protein: CASSSNTIENGFWGANVLTF.

The chain joins TRBV3-1 (or the pseudogene TRBV3-2) to TRBJ2-1, with D uncertain. Germline-derived CDR1 and CDR2 are LGHDT and YNNKEL (reference sequence). The CDR3 loop spans 14 amino acids. V was pared by 4 bases and J by 0 bases, with 7 bases between. This CDR3 is CASSRESSYNEQFF. The CDR3 DNA is TGTGCCAGCAGCCGCGAGAGCTCCTACAATGAGCAGTTCTTC.

The CDR3 reads CASRGGFTVNEQFF. CDR3 sequence (DNA): TGTGCCAGTAGGGGGGGTTTTACCGTAAATGAGCAGTTCTTC. The J gene is TRBJ2-1, the V gene TRBV19, with D tentatively TRBD2 (6 bases). The CDR3 contains 14 residues. Germline CDR1 LNHDA, CDR2 SQIVND (reference sequence). V dropped 6 bases and J dropped 7 bases, with 16 bases sitting between them. The full variable domain, rest sourced from reference TRBV19 and TRBJ2-1, is DGGITQSPKYLFRKEGQNVTLSCEQNLNHDAMYWYRQDPGQGLRLIYYSQIVNDFQKGDIAEGYSVSREKKESFPLTVTSAQKNPTAFYLCASRGGFTVNEQFFGPGTRLTVL.

The chain carries TRBV7-2 and TRBJ1-5; TRBD1 aligns across 7 bases. The CDR3 has 16 amino acids. Germline V lookup: CDR1 SGHTA, CDR2 FQGNSA. V was pared by 5 bases and J by 6 bases, with 13 bases of the junction left unmatched. DNA of the CDR3: TGTGCCAGCAGCCCTCCGGGGGACAGTTCTCGTCAGCCCCAGCATTTT. Its protein is CASSPPGDSSRQPQHF.

V and J are TRBV15 and TRBJ2-1; maybe TRBD1 (5 bases). Germline assignment: CDR1 LNHNV and CDR2 YYDKDF (reference sequence). V was trimmed by 1 base and J by 4 bases, leaving 11 bases between them. CDR3 size: 15 residues. This CDR3 is CATSRGGYQYNEQFF. The CDR3 DNA reads TGTGCCACCAGCAGAGGGGGCTACCAATACAATGAGCAGTTCTTC.

The rearrangement joins TRBV28 to TRBJ2-7, with TRBD1 matching 7 bases. Germline loops: CDR1 MDHEN, CDR2 SYDVKM. The trim removed 1 base at V and 7 bases at J, leaving 10 bases unmatched. The CDR3 runs to 15 residues. The CDR3 sequence: CASSLYGTASMEQYF. In DNA form, the CDR3 reads TGTGCCAGCAGTTTATACGGGACAGCAAGTATGGAGCAGTACTTC.

The chain recombines TRBV7-9 with TRBJ2-1; TRBD2 matches 8 bases. CDR1 and CDR2 from the germline V gene are SEHNR and FQNEAQ (reference sequence). The V segment lost 5 bases and the J segment 1 base; nucleotides outside the gene matches: 4. This CDR3 spans 15 amino acids. CDR3 residues: CASSPTSGSYNEQFF. The CDR3 DNA sequence: TGTGCCAGCAGCCCCACTAGCGGTTCCTACAATGAGCAGTTCTTC.

The V and J genes are TRBV25-1 and TRBJ2-1, with 7 bases lining up with TRBD1. Germline CDR1 and CDR2: MGHDK and SYGVNS. The CDR3 is 16 amino acids. Trimming at V came to 8 bases and at J to 1 base, leaving 11 bases not matched to a gene. DNA for the CDR3: TGTGCCAGCGGAGGCCCGGCAGGGGGATCCTACAATGAGCAGTTCTTC. It specifies CASGGPAGGSYNEQFF.

This clone was seen a handful of times. The chain recombines TRBV27 with TRBJ1-1; TRBD1 might be the D (6 bases). Germline values: CDR1 MNHEY, CDR2 SMNVEV (reference sequence). CDR3 size: 15 residues. The germline V and J ends were trimmed by 0 bases and 0 bases, with 8 bases remaining between them. The CDR3 DNA sequence: TGTGCCAGCAGTTTATCTGGGGGCATGAACACTGAAGCTTTCTTT. Translating gives CASSLSGGMNTEAFF.

The chain carries TRBV18 and TRBJ1-1, with D possibly TRBD1 on 6 matching bases. Trimming cost V 0 bases and J 1 base, with 12 bases left between them. The germline V gene encodes CDR1 KGHSH and CDR2 LQKENI. The CDR3 length is 16 residues. The CDR3 region is CASSPPNGQQNTEAFF. The CDR3 nucleotides read TGTGCCAGCTCACCACCTAACGGACAGCAGAACACTGAAGCTTTCTTT.

This chain uses TRBV25-1 with TRBJ1-4, with 8 bases aligning to TRBD1. Germline loops: CDR1 MGHDK, CDR2 SYGVNS. The CDR3 is 15 residues long. V dropped 6 bases and J dropped 10; count of bases not matched to a gene: 13. The CDR3 sequence: CASSATGTGGGKLFF. DNA of the CDR3: TGTGCCAGCAGCGCCACCGGGACAGGTGGGGGAAAACTGTTTTTT.

The chain is built from TRBV28 and TRBJ1-6, with TRBD1 matching over 7 bases. V shed 6 bases and J 5 bases; nucleotides not matched to a gene: 7. The CDR3 totals 15 residues. Per the germline V gene, CDR1 is MDHEN and CDR2 is SYDVKM. CDR3: CASSPGQENNSPLHF. CDR3 DNA: TGTGCCAGCAGCCCTGGACAGGAAAATAATTCACCCCTCCACTTT.

The genes are TRBV5-1 and TRBJ1-4; possible D gene TRBD1, 5 bases. This CDR3 region has 14 residues. V was clipped by 3 bases and J by 4 bases, with 10 bases between them. Looked up from germline, CDR1 is SGHRS and CDR2 is YFSETQ. CDR3: CASSSAGVNEKLFF. CDR3 DNA sequence: TGCGCCAGCAGCTCCGCGGGGGTTAATGAAAAACTGTTTTTT.

The V call is TRBV19, the J call TRBJ1-5, with 7 bases matching TRBD1. Looked up from germline, CDR1 is LNHDA and CDR2 is SQIVND (reference sequence). The CDR3 runs 15 residues. Unmatched junction bases numbered 5, after V lost 6 bases and J lost 0 bases. CDR3 sequence: CASSRQGLSNQPQHF. For the CDR3, the DNA is TGTGCCAGTAGCAGACAGGGACTTAGCAATCAGCCCCAGCATTTT. The full variable domain, in which reference TRBV19 and TRBJ1-5 provide the parts outside the CDR3, is DGGITQSPKYLFRKEGQNVTLSCEQNLNHDAMYWYRQDPGQGLRLIYYSQIVNDFQKGDIAEGYSVSREKKESFPLTVTSAQKNPTAFYLCASSRQGLSNQPQHFGDGTRLSIL.

The chain is built from TRBV29-1 and TRBJ2-4; TRBD2 might be the D (5 bases). Trimming removed 7 bases at V and 0 bases at J, with 16 bases between. Germline V gives CDR1 SQVTM, CDR2 ANQGSEA. CDR3 length: 15 amino acids. The CDR3 DNA reads TGCAGCGCCTTACTAGGAAATCTAGCCAAAAACATTCAGTACTTC. This translates into CSALLGNLAKNIQYF.

The rearrangement links TRBV6-4 to TRBJ2-1, with 12 nucleotides matching TRBD2. The V segment lost 6 bases and the J segment 4 bases; nucleotides outside the gene matches: 4. CDR3 size: 15 residues. Germline V lookup: CDR1 MRHNA, CDR2 SNTAGT. This CDR3 is CASRKTSGRYNEQFF. The CDR3 DNA reads TGTGCCAGCAGAAAGACTAGCGGGAGATACAATGAGCAGTTCTTC.

The rearrangement links TRBV5-1 to TRBJ2-1; D might be TRBD2 (5 bases). Trimming took off 0 bases at V and 8 bases at J, with 15 bases between the two ends. CDR3 size: 15 residues. Germline V gives CDR1 SGHRS, CDR2 YFSETQ. This CDR3 is CASSLGTAGGDEQFF. CDR3 coding DNA: TGCGCCAGCAGCTTGGGGACCGCGGGTGGGGATGAGCAGTTCTTC. Drawing the rest from reference TRBV5-1 and TRBJ2-1, the complete variable domain is KAGVTQTPRYLIKTRGQQVTLSCSPISGHRSVSWYQQTPGQGLQFLFEYFSETQRNKGNFPGRFSGRQFSNSRSEMNVSTLELGDSALYLCASSLGTAGGDEQFFGPGTRLTVL.

V and J are TRBV7-3 and TRBJ2-7; D might be TRBD1 (6 bases). Germline CDR1 is SGHTA and CDR2 is FQGTGA. CDR3 length: 15 residues. Trimming took off 5 bases at V and 5 bases at J, with 19 bases between the two ends. Here the CDR3 reads CASSRAPGEWHEQYF. CDR3 sequence (DNA): TGTGCCAGCAGCCGCGCTCCAGGGGAATGGCACGAGCAGTACTTC.

The genes are TRBV19 and TRBJ1-2; 10 bases align to TRBD1. The V gene end was trimmed by 6 bases and the J gene end by 6 bases; junction bases not matched to a gene: 4. This CDR3 spans 13 amino acids. Germline lookup yields CDR1 LNHDA and CDR2 SQIVND (reference sequence). The CDR3 region has the DNA TGTGCCAGTAGATCCGGGACAGGGGATGGCTACACCTTC. It yields the protein CASRSGTGDGYTF.